This TCR beta chain was identified in a study of cytomegalovirus exposure and HLA in healthy donors. In the study overall: Tens of millions of unique TCRs from HLA-typed donors made up an early data release. Of the donors genotyped, several hundred in all, about 81% fell in the Caucasian-associated ancestry cluster. Study results and limitations: The dataset shows that most TCR sequences were rare, while some public TCRs occurred in many donors.

The PCR was carried out with 60 Vbeta primers and 13 Jbeta primers. The data were produced by immunoSEQ multiplex PCR, yet TCRdb's version contains in-frame clones alone and is incomplete. The sample consists of some 120,000 clones, 80% to 85% of them appearing once. As for this clone: What it recognizes is unknown.

Trimming took 0 bases from V and 4 from J, leaving 6 bases between them. CDR3 length: 14 residues. Germline V lookup: CDR1 LGHNA, CDR2 YNFKEQ. Sequenced sample: PBMCs. This rearrangement joins TRBV4-2 to TRBJ2-2; D not resolved. This TCR was recovered from a woman in her 30s in good health and CMV-seronegative. The CDR3 coding sequence is TGTGCCAGCAGCCAAGAGAAGAGCACCGGGGAGCTGTTTTTT. Amino acid sequence: CASSQEKSTGELFF.